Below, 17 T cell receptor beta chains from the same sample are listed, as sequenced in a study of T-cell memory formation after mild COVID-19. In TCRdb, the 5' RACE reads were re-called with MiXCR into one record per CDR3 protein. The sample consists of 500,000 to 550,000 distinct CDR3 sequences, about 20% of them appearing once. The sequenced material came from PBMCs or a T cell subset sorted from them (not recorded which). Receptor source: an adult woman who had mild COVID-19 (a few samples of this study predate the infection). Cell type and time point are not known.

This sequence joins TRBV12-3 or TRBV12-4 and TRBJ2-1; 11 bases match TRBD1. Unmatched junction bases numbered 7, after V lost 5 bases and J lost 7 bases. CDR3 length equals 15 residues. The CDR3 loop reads CASSPADRGPNEQFF. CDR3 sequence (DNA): TGTGCCAGCAGTCCCGCGGACAGGGGGCCAAATGAGCAGTTCTTC.

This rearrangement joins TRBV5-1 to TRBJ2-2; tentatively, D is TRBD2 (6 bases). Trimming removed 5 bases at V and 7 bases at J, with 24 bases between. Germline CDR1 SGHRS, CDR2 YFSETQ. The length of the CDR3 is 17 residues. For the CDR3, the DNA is TGCGCCAGCAGTTTGATCTCCGGGAGAGTGGTCAGCGGGGAGCTGTTTTTT. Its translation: CASSLISGRVVSGELFF.

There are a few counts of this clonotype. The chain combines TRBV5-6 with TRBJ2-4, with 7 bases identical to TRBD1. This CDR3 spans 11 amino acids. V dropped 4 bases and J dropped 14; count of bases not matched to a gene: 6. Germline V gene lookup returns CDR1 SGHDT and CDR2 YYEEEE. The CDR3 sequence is CASSRRQGEYF. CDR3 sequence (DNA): TGTGCCAGCAGCCGCCGGCAGGGGGAGTACTTC.

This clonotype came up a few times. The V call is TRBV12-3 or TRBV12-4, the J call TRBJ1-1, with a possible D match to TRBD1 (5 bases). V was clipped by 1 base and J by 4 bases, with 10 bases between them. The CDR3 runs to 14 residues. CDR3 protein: CASSLGAGGTEAFF. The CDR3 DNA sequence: TGTGCCAGCAGTTTAGGAGCGGGGGGCACTGAAGCTTTCTTT.

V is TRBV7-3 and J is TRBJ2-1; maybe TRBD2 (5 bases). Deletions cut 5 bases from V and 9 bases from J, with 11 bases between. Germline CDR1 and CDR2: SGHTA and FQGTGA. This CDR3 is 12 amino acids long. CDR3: CASSPARGEQFF. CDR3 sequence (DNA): TGTGCCAGCAGCCCCGCACGGGGTGAGCAGTTCTTC.

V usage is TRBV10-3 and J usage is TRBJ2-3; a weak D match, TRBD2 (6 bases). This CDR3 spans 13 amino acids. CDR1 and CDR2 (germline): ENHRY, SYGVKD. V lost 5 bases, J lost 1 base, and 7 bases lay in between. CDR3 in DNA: TGTGCCATCAGTCCGGGGGGCACAGATACGCAGTATTTT. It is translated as CAISPGGTDTQYF.

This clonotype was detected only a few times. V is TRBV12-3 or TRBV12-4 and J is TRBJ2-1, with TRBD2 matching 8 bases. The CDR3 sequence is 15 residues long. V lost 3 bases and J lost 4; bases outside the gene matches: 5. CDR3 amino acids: CASSFDGGRYNEQFF. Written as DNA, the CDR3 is TGTGCCAGCAGTTTCGACGGCGGGAGGTACAATGAGCAGTTCTTC.

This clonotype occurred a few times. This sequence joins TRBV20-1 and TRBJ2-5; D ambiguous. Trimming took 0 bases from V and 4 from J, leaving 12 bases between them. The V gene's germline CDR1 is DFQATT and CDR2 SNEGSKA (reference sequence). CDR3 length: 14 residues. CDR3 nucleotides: TGCAGTGCTAGAGATCGACGGTTAGGAGAGACCCAGTACTTC. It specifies CSARDRRLGETQYF.

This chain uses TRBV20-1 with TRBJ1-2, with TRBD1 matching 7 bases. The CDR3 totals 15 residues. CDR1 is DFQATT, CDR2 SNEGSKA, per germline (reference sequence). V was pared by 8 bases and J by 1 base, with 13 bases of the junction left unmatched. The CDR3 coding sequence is TGCAGTCCGCTAGGCCGGGACAGATATAACTATGGCTACACCTTC. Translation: CSPLGRDRYNYGYTF.

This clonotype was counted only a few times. The CDR3 coding sequence is TGTGCCTGGAGTTTGAGATTGGGTGAAAAACTGTTTTTT. Amino acids: CAWSLRLGEKLFF. V usage is TRBV30 and J usage is TRBJ1-4; D remains unclear. V shed 2 bases and J shed 7 bases, with 11 bases lying between them. The CDR3 is 13 amino acids. Germline CDR1 is GTSNPN and CDR2 is SVGIG (reference sequence).

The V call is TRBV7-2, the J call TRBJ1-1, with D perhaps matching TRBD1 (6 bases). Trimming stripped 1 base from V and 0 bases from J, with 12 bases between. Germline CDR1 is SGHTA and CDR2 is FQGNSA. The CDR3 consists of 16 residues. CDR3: CASSLVQGFMNTEAFF. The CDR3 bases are TGTGCCAGCAGCTTAGTACAGGGATTCATGAACACTGAAGCTTTCTTT.

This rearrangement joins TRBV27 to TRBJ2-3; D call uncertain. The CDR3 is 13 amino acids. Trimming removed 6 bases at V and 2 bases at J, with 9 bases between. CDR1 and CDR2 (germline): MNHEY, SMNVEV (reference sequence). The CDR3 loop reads CASSLFDTDTQYF. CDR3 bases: TGTGCCAGCAGCCTTTTCGACACAGATACGCAGTATTTT.

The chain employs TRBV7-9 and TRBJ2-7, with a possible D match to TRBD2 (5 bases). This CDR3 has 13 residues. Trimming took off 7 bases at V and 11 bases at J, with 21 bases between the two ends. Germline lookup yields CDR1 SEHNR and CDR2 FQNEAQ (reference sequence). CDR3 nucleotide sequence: TGTGCCAGCAACTCTGGCTCACCGGGATTCAAGTACTTC. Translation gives CASNSGSPGFKYF.

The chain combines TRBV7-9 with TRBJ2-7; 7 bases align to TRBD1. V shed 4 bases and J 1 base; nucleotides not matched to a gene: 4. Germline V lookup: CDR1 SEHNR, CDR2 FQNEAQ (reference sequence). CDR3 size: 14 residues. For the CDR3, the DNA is TGTGCCAGCAGCTCACAGGGGAAGTCCTACGAGCAGTACTTC. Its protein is CASSSQGKSYEQYF.

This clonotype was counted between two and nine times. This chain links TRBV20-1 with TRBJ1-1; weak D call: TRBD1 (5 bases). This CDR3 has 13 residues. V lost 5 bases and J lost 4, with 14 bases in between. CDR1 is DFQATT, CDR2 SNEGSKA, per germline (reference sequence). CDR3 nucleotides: TGCAGTGCTCCCCCGGCTGGGGGCACTGAAGCTTTCTTT. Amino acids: CSAPPAGGTEAFF.

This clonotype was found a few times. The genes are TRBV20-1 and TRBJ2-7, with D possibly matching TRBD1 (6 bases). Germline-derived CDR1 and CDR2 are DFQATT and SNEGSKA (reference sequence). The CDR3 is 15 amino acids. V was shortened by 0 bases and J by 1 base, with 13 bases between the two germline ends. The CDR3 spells CSARDAAGVSYEQYF. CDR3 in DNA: TGCAGTGCTAGAGATGCGGCAGGGGTTTCCTACGAGCAGTACTTC.

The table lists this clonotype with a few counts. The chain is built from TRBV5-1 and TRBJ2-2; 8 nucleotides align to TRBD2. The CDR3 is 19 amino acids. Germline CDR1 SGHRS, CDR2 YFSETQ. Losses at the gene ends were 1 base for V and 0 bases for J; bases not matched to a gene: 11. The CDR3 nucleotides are TGCGCCAGCAGCTTGAAGTCTTCGGGAGGGGCATCGAACACCGGGGAGCTGTTTTTT. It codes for CASSLKSSGGASNTGELFF.